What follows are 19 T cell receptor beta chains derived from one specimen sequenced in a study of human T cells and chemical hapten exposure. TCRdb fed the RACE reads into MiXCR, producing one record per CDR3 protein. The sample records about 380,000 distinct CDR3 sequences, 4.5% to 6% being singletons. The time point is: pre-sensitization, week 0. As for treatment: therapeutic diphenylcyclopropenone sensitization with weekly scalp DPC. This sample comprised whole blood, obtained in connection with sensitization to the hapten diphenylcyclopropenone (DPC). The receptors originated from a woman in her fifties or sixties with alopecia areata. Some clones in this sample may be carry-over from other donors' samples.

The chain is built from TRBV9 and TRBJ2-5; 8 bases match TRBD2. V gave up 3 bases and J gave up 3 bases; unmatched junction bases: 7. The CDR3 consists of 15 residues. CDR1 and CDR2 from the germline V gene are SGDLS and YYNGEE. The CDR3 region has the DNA TGTGCCAGCAGCGCCCCCGGACTAGCCGAAGAGACCCAGTACTTC. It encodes CASSAPGLAEETQYF.

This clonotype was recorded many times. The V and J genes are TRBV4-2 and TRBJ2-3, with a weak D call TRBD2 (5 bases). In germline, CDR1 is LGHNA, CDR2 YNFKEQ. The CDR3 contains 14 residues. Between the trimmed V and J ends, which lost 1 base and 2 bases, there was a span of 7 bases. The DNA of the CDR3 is TGTGCCAGCAGCCAAGGACTACCCACAGATACGCAGTATTTT. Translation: CASSQGLPTDTQYF.

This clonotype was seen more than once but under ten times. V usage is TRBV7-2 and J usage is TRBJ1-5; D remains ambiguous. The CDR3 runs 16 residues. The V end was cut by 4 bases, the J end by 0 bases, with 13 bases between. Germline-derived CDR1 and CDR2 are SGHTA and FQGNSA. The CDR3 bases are TGTGCCAGCAGCTCTACGGATTCATATAGCAATCAGCCCCAGCATTTT. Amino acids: CASSSTDSYSNQPQHF.

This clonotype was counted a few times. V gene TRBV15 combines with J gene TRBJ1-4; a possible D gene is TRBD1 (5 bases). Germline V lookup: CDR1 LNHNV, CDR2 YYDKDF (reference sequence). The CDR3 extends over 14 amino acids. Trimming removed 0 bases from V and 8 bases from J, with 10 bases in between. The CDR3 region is CATSRDRVEEKLFF. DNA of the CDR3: TGTGCCACCAGCAGAGACAGGGTGGAGGAAAAACTGTTTTTT.

The CDR3 here is CSVDRAVEAFF. In DNA form, the CDR3 reads TGCAGCGTTGATCGGGCAGTTGAAGCTTTCTTT. The rearrangement uses TRBV29-1 and TRBJ1-1; D is unresolved. This CDR3 has 11 amino acids. The V and J ends lost 3 bases and 7 bases respectively, with 9 bases between them. Germline V CDR1 and CDR2: SQVTM, ANQGSEA. Based on the CDR3 plus reference TRBV29-1 and TRBJ1-1, the full variable domain is SAVISQKPSRDICQRGTSLTIQCQVDSQVTMMFWYRQQPGQSLTLIATANQGSEATYESGFVIDKFPISRPNLTFSTLTVSNMSPEDSSIYLCSVDRAVEAFFGQGTRLTVV.

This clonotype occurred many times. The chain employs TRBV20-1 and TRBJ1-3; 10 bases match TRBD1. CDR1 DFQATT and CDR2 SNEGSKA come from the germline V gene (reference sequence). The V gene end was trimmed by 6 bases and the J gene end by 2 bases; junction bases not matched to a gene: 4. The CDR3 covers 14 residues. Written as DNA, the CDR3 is TGCAGTGCAACCGGGACAGGGGCTGGAAACACCATATATTTT. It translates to CSATGTGAGNTIYF.

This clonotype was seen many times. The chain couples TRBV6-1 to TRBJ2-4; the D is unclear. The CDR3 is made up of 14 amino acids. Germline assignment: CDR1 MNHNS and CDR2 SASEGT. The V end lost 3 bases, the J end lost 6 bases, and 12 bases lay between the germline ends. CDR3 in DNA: TGTGCCAGCAGTGAGGGCCGGGCCCTAAACATTCAGTACTTC. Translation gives CASSEGRALNIQYF.

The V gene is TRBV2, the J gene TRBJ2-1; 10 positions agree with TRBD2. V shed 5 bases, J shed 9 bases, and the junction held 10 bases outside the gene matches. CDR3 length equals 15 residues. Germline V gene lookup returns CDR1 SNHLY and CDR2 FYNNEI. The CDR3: CASSLLAGSGGEQFF. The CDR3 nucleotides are TGTGCCAGCAGTTTACTAGCGGGATCGGGCGGTGAGCAGTTCTTC. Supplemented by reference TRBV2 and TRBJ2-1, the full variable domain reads EPEVTQTPSHQVTQMGQEVILRCVPISNHLYFYWYRQILGQKVEFLVSFYNNEISEKSEIFDDQFSVERPDGSNFTLKIRSTKLEDSAMYFCASSLLAGSGGEQFFGPGTRLTVL.

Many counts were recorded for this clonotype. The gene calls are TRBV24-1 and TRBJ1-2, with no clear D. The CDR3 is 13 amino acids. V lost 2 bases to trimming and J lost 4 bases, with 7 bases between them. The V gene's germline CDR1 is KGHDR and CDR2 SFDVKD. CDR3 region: CATSDSPFYGYTF. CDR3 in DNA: TGTGCCACCAGTGATTCCCCCTTCTATGGCTACACCTTC.

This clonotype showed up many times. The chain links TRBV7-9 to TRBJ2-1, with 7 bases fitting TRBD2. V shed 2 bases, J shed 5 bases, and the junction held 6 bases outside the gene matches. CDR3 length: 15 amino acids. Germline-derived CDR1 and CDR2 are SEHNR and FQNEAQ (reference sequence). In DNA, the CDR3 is TGTGCCAGCAGCTTATACCTAGCGGATGACAATGAGCAGTTCTTC. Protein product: CASSLYLADDNEQFF.

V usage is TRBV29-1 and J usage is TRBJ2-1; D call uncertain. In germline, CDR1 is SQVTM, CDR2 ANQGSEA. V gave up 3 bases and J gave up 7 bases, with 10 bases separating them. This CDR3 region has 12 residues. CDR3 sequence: CSVEGRKNEQFF. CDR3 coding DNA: TGCAGCGTTGAGGGCAGGAAGAATGAGCAGTTCTTC.

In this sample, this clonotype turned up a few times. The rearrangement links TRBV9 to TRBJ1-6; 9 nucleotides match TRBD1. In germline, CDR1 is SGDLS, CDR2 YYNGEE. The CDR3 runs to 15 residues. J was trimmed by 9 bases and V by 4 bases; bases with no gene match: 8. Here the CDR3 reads CASSTRDRESSPLHF. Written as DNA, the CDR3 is TGTGCCAGCAGCACGCGGGACAGGGAAAGTTCACCCCTCCACTTT.

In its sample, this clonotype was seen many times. CDR3 bases: TGTGCCAGCAGTGCCTACGGGACTCCTAACACCGGGGAGCTGTTTTTT. Protein product: CASSAYGTPNTGELFF. The rearrangement uses TRBV25-1 and TRBJ2-2; D might be TRBD2 (6 bases). From germline, CDR1 is MGHDK and CDR2 SYGVNS. V was cut by 4 bases and J by 2 bases, with 14 bases left in between. CDR3 length equals 16 residues.

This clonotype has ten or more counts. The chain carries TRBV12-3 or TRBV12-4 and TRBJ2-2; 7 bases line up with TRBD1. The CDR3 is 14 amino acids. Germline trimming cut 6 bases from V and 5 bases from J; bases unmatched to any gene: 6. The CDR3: CASSRYRGTGELFF. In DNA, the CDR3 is TGTGCCAGCAGCCGCTACAGGGGTACCGGGGAGCTGTTTTTT.

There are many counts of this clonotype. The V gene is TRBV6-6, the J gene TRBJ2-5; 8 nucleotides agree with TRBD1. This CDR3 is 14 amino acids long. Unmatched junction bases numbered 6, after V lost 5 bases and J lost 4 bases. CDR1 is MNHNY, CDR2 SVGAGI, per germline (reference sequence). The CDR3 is CASSGPGGLETQYF. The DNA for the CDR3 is TGTGCCAGCAGTGGCCCAGGGGGCTTAGAGACCCAGTACTTC.

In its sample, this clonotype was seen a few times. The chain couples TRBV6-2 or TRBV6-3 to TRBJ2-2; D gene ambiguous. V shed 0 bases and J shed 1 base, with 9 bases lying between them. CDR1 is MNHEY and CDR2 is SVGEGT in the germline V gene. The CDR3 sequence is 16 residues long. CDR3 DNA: TGTGCCAGCAGTTACTCATTCCAAGGGAACACCGGGGAGCTGTTTTTT. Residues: CASSYSFQGNTGELFF.

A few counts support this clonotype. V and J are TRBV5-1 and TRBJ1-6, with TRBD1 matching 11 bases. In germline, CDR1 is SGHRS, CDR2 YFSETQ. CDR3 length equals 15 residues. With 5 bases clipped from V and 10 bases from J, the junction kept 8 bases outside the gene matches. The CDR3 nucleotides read TGCGCCAGCAGAACCGGACAGGGGGCTAACTCACCCCTCCACTTT. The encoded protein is CASRTGQGANSPLHF.

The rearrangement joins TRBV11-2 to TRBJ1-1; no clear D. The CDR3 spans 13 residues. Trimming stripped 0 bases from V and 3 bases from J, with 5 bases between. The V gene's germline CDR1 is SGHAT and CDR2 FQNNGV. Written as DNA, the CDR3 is TGTGCCAGCAGCTTAGACGCCTACACTGAAGCTTTCTTT. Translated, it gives CASSLDAYTEAFF.

The CDR3 DNA reads TGTGCCAGCAGCTTAGTACGTGGGGAGCTGTTTTTT. It encodes CASSLVRGELFF. The chain recombines TRBV7-2 with TRBJ2-2, with D uncertain. Trimming shortened V by 1 base and J by 8 bases, and 5 bases separated the two germline ends. The CDR3 length is 12 residues. From germline, CDR1 is SGHTA and CDR2 FQGNSA.